This T cell receptor (beta chain) was retrieved from a study of radiotherapy plus CTLA-4 blockade in lung cancer. Whole-study findings and limits: Tumor-derived TCR clones expanded in blood after radiotherapy plus ipilimumab. It was early blood T cell clone dynamics, with interferon-beta, that reportedly best predicted response.

Chemo-refractory metastatic non-small-cell lung cancer patients were treated with focal radiation plus CTLA-4 blockade with ipilimumab. The CDR3 covers 16 residues. Per germline, CDR1 SGHTA and CDR2 FQGNSA. J gave up 4 bases and V 5 bases, and 8 bases lay outside the gene matches. The method was immunoSEQ multiplex PCR; TCRdb's version includes in-frame clones alone and lacks a portion of them. The data hold approximately 52,000 clones, with 79% observed a single time. As regards this clone: Its specificity is unknown.

The sequence derives from a human donor with non-small cell lung cancer who had a complete response to radiotherapy plus ipilimumab. The rearrangement uses TRBV7-2 and TRBJ2-2, with TRBD2 identical over 9 bases. Sequenced material: peripheral blood, taken from a patient treated with radiotherapy plus ipilimumab. The CDR3 DNA sequence: TGTGCCAGCAGCCAAGGGGGCGGGGGGGCCACCGGGGAGCTGTTTTTT. Encoded protein: CASSQGGGGATGELFF.